A selection of T cell receptor beta chains follows, all from one sample in a study of radiation and T cells in renal cell carcinoma. The data were produced by immunoSEQ multiplex PCR, yet TCRdb's version contains in-frame clones alone and is incomplete. There are about 130,000 clones in the sample; around 81% occur only once, and roughly 6.2% lies in the top ten. The source was blood, collected from a patient whose treatment included radiotherapy and nephrectomy. The receptor set was obtained from a man over 45 with renal cell carcinoma. Each CDR3 is given with its conserved first and last residue. Fields, in order: V gene, D gene, clone size, J gene, CDR3 DNA, CDR3 protein. D genes are given only for firm matches. Clone size appears in some rows only: once, few, many, or a class for an expanded clone.

>TRBV9|.|.|TRBJ1-1
TGTGCCAGCAGCGTAGGGGTCCAGCATGAAGCTTTCTTT
CASSVGVQHEAFF
>TRBV9|.|once|TRBJ1-5
TGTGCCAGCAGCGAAAGACCAGGTTTAAATCAGCCCCAGCATTTT
CASSERPGLNQPQHF
>TRBV5-1|.|.|TRBJ2-7
TGCGCCAGCAGCAGGAACGGACTCGAGCAGTACTTC
CASSRNGLEQYF
>TRBV9|.|.|TRBJ2-2
TGTGCCAGCAGCGTAGCCAGACCCCAGGACGGGGAGCTGTTTTTT
CASSVARPQDGELFF
>TRBV7-3|.|.|TRBJ2-1
TGTGCCAGCAGCCTGACTAAGTACAATGAGCAGTTCTTC
CASSLTKYNEQFF
>TRBV28|TRBD1|once|TRBJ2-4
TGTGCCAGCAGTAGGTCCCGGGACAGGCTTCAATGGAACATTCAGTACTTC
CASSRSRDRLQWNIQYF
>TRBV5-1|.|few|TRBJ2-2
TGCGCCAGCATGATACAGGGTTCCGGGGAGCTGTTTTTT
CASMIQGSGELFF
>TRBV2|TRBD1|.|TRBJ2-7
TGTGCCACCCTCCGGGACAGGGGACCATACGAGCAGTACTTC
CATLRDRGPYEQYF
>TRBV7-9|.|.|TRBJ2-7
TGTGCCAGCAGCTCCGGGTCGGGGGACGGAGCTCTAAACGAGCAGTACTTC
CASSSGSGDGALNEQYF
>TRBV6-1|TRBD1|.|TRBJ1-3
TGTGCCAGCAGGGTCAGGGGGCCTCCCGGAGACACCATATATTTT
CASRVRGPPGDTIYF
>TRBV7-8|TRBD2|once|TRBJ2-7
TGTGCCAGCAGCATCGGGACTAGCGGGGGGTACGAGCAGTACTTC
CASSIGTSGGYEQYF
>TRBV5-5|.|.|TRBJ2-1
TGTGCCAGCAGCCGGGGCGGAGACCGCTCCTACAATGAGCAGTTCTTC
CASSRGGDRSYNEQFF
>TRBV9|.|.|TRBJ1-4
TGTGCCAGCAGCGTAGTGGCGGGGGAGGGGGAAAAACTGTTTTTT
CASSVVAGEGEKLFF
>TRBV27|TRBD1|.|TRBJ1-5
TGTGCCAGCAGTCAAATCCGGGACAGATACCATCAGCCCCAGCATTTT
CASSQIRDRYHQPQHF
>TRBV28|TRBD2|.|TRBJ2-1
TGTGCCAGCAGTGACCCGGGACTAGGGGCTAATGAGCAGTTCTTC
CASSDPGLGANEQFF
>TRBV5-5|.|once|TRBJ1-2
TGTGCCAGCAGCTTGGAGGGACGGGGCCCCGACACCTTC
CASSLEGRGPDTF
>TRBV6-1|.|few|TRBJ1-5
TGTGCCAGCAGTGAAGAGAGATTTGGTCAGCCCCAGCATTTT
CASSEERFGQPQHF
>TRBV4-1|TRBD2|.|TRBJ2-7
TGCGCCAGCACCCTAAGGGGGACTAGCGGGAGCAATGACGAGCAGTACTTC
CASTLRGTSGSNDEQYF
>TRBV6-1|.|.|TRBJ2-5
TGTGCCAGCGAGGCGAGCCAAGAGACCCAGTACTTC
CASEASQETQYF
>TRBV6-1|TRBD2|.|TRBJ2-1
TGTGCCAGCAGTGATGTAGCGGGGGGACGGGAGCAGTTCTTC
CASSDVAGGREQFF
>TRBV30|.|.|TRBJ1-1
TGTGCCTGGAGTGTAAATTTGAACACTGAAGCTTTCTTT
CAWSVNLNTEAFF